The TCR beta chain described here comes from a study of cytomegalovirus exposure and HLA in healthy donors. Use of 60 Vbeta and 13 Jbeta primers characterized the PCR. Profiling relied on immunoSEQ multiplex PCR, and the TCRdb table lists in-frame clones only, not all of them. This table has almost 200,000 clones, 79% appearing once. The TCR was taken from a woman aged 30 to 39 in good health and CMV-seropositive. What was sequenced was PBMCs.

For the CDR3, the DNA is TGTGCCAGCTCACGACAGCGAACTAATGAAAAACTGTTTTTT. Its protein product is CASSRQRTNEKLFF. This chain connects TRBV18 to TRBJ1-4, with D tentatively TRBD1 (5 bases). Between the trimmed V and J ends, which lost 4 bases and 1 base, there was a span of 7 bases. The germline V gene has CDR1 KGHSH and CDR2 LQKENI. The CDR3 consists of 14 residues. The full variable domain, rest sourced from reference TRBV18 and TRBJ1-4, is NAGVMQNPRHLVRRRGQEARLRCSPMKGHSHVYWYRQLPEEGLKFMVYLQKENIIDESGMPKERFSAEFPKEGPSILRIQQVVRGDSAAYFCASSRQRTNEKLFFGSGTQLSVL.